These 32 T cell receptor beta chains came from one sample sequenced in a study of Graves' ophthalmopathy and Graves' hyperthyroidism. Amplification targeted the TCR beta CDR3 regions, with RNA transcripts as the source material. HTBI-primed RT-PCR formed the first round, and a multiplex PCR formed the second. TCRdb redid the calling of the multiplex PCR reads with MiXCR, one entry per CDR3 protein. The data contain 650,000 to 900,000 distinct CDR3 sequences, roughly two fifths of them singletons. The sequenced sample consisted of peripheral blood. The receptors were gathered from an adult man with Graves' ophthalmopathy.

J is TRBJ2-7 and V is TRBV7-2; D possibly corresponds to TRBD1 (6 bases). This CDR3 comprises 13 residues. Trimming removed 4 bases at V and 2 bases at J, with 9 bases between. Germline V CDR1 and CDR2: SGHTA, FQGNSA. Here the CDR3 DNA reads TGTGCCAGCAGCTCAGGGGTAGCCTACGAGCAGTACTTC. Amino acids: CASSSGVAYEQYF.

This clonotype turned up a few times. The gene calls are TRBV7-9 and TRBJ1-3; D may be TRBD1 (5 bases). This CDR3 is 16 amino acids long. Per the germline V gene, CDR1 is SEHNR and CDR2 is FQNEAQ (reference sequence). Trimming stripped 0 bases from V and 0 bases from J, with 9 bases between. CDR3 coding DNA: TGTGCCAGCAGCTTAGCGCTTAGGGGCTCTGGAAACACCATATATTTT. The encoded protein is CASSLALRGSGNTIYF.

The V gene is TRBV29-1, the J gene TRBJ1-4, with 11 bases fitting TRBD1. V dropped 7 bases and J dropped 7; count of bases not matched to a gene: 8. In germline, CDR1 is SQVTM, CDR2 ANQGSEA. This CDR3 spans 14 amino acids. The CDR3 region has the DNA TGCAGCGCCCGCGGGACAGGGGGTCGTGAAAAACTGTTTTTT. This gives the protein CSARGTGGREKLFF. Drawing the rest from reference TRBV29-1 and TRBJ1-4, the complete variable domain is SAVISQKPSRDICQRGTSLTIQCQVDSQVTMMFWYRQQPGQSLTLIATANQGSEATYESGFVIDKFPISRPNLTFSTLTVSNMSPEDSSIYLCSARGTGGREKLFFGSGTQLSVL.

This clonotype turned up a few times. This chain uses TRBV7-9 with TRBJ2-7, with TRBD1 matching 9 bases. The V gene end was trimmed by 5 bases and the J gene end by 5 bases; junction bases not matched to a gene: 10. Germline values: CDR1 SEHNR, CDR2 FQNEAQ (reference sequence). The CDR3 sequence is 15 residues long. The CDR3 reads CASSPGTGTTHEQYF. The CDR3 DNA follows: TGTGCCAGCAGCCCAGGGACAGGGACTACCCACGAGCAGTACTTC. The whole variable domain, remainder taken from reference TRBV7-9 and TRBJ2-7, is DTGVSQNPRHKITKRGQNVTFRCDPISEHNRLYWYRQTLGQGPEFLTYFQNEAQLEKSRLLSDRFSAERPKGSFSTLEIQRTEQGDSAMYLCASSPGTGTTHEQYFGPGTRLTVT.

This sequence joins TRBV19 and TRBJ2-2; the match to TRBD2 covers 9 bases. Germline values: CDR1 LNHDA, CDR2 SQIVND (reference sequence). The CDR3 sequence is 17 residues long. After removal of 9 bases from V and 3 bases from J, the junction contained 14 bases not matched to a gene. The CDR3 loop is CASFSIAGVTDTGELFF. The CDR3 DNA is TGTGCCAGCTTTAGTATAGCGGGAGTGACGGACACCGGGGAGCTGTTTTTT.

The rearrangement uses TRBV19 and TRBJ1-1; no reliable D call. The ends were cut back, 6 bases at V and 0 bases at J, with 11 bases in the middle. Per germline, CDR1 LNHDA and CDR2 SQIVND (reference sequence). This CDR3 spans 14 amino acids. The CDR3 DNA sequence: TGTGCCAGTAGGCGGGATCCTCTGAACACTGAAGCTTTCTTT. It specifies CASRRDPLNTEAFF.

This clonotype was detected a few times. This chain links TRBV19 with TRBJ2-5, with 8 bases lining up with TRBD1. Germline CDR1 is LNHDA and CDR2 is SQIVND (reference sequence). This CDR3 is 15 amino acids long. Losses at the gene ends were 1 base for V and 2 bases for J; bases not matched to a gene: 3. This chain's CDR3 is CASSIAGTGQETQYF. Here the CDR3 DNA reads TGTGCCAGTAGTATAGCGGGGACAGGTCAAGAGACCCAGTACTTC.

The chain joins TRBV5-5 to TRBJ1-1, with D perhaps matching TRBD1 (5 bases). The CDR3 length is 13 residues. Trimming removed 3 bases from V and 7 bases from J, with 13 bases in between. The germline gives CDR1 SGHKS, CDR2 YYEKEE (reference sequence). CDR3 amino acids: CASSSGRGGEAFF. For the CDR3, the DNA is TGTGCCAGCAGCTCAGGGCGGGGAGGTGAAGCTTTCTTT.

The V gene is TRBV10-3, the J gene TRBJ2-7; D is perhaps TRBD1 (6 bases). Germline CDR1 and CDR2: ENHRY and SYGVKD. V lost 6 bases, J lost 3 bases, and 15 bases lay in between. The CDR3 covers 14 residues. CDR3 in amino acids: CAIRDQQGIYEQYF. CDR3 nucleotides: TGTGCCATCAGGGACCAACAGGGTATCTACGAGCAGTACTTC.

This clonotype was observed at least ten times. This chain connects TRBV12-3 or TRBV12-4 to TRBJ2-7, with D possibly matching TRBD2 (5 bases). The CDR3 is 15 amino acids. V lost 2 bases, J lost 2 bases, and 13 bases lay in between. The CDR3 sequence is CASSLSGGQAYEQYF. CDR3 sequence (DNA): TGTGCCAGCAGTTTATCCGGCGGGCAGGCCTACGAGCAGTACTTC.

This clonotype has only a few counts. This chain connects TRBV6-6 to TRBJ1-1, with D possibly matching TRBD1 (5 bases). This CDR3 region has 15 residues. Per germline, CDR1 MNHNY and CDR2 SVGAGI (reference sequence). The V and J ends lost 5 bases and 4 bases respectively, with 17 bases between them. The CDR3 nucleotides read TGTGCCAGCAGTGATAAACGGGGGGGGGGCACTGAAGCTTTCTTT. Its protein product is CASSDKRGGGTEAFF.

Many counts were recorded for this clonotype. V and J are TRBV15 and TRBJ2-2; D remains unclear. The germline V gene encodes CDR1 LNHNV and CDR2 YYDKDF (reference sequence). The CDR3 length is 14 residues. Trimming cost V 6 bases and J 3 bases, with 11 bases left between them. The CDR3 is CATRQSTYTGELFF. In DNA form, the CDR3 reads TGTGCCACCAGACAAAGCACTTACACCGGGGAGCTGTTTTTT. The whole variable domain, filled in from reference TRBV15 and TRBJ2-2, reads DAMVIQNPRYQVTQFGKPVTLSCSQTLNHNVMYWYQQKSSQAPKLLFHYYDKDFNNEADTPDNFQSRRPNTSFCFLDIRSPGLGDTAMYLCATRQSTYTGELFFGEGSRLTVL.

This clonotype showed up just a few times. The chain joins TRBV5-1 to TRBJ1-4, with unresolved D. Trimming removed 0 bases from V and 8 bases from J, with 14 bases in between. The germline gives CDR1 SGHRS, CDR2 YFSETQ. The CDR3 contains 15 residues. The CDR3 bases are TGCGCCAGCAGCTTGGTCGGGGAAAGTCGGGAAAAACTGTTTTTT. This translates into CASSLVGESREKLFF.

Points on this clonotype: One end of the junction fails to match germline, which may point to a read error. The chain has TRBV24-1 and TRBJ1-5; D not resolved. The CDR3 runs to 15 residues. CDR1 KGHDR and CDR2 SFDVKD come from the germline V gene. CDR3 sequence: CASSFIGRGNQPQHF. DNA of the CDR3: TGTGCCAGCAGTTTTATAGGTCGAGGAAATCAGCCCCAGCATTTT.

The chain employs TRBV7-9 and TRBJ1-6, with a possible D match to TRBD1 (5 bases). V gave up 4 bases and J gave up 5 bases, with 12 bases separating them. Germline V gene data show CDR1 as SEHNR and CDR2 as FQNEAQ (reference sequence). CDR3 length: 15 amino acids. Here the CDR3 DNA reads TGTGCCAGCAGCTCACCGGGACGGGATAATTCACCCCTCCACTTT. Protein product: CASSSPGRDNSPLHF. The full variable domain, completed using reference TRBV7-9 and TRBJ1-6, is DTGVSQNPRHKITKRGQNVTFRCDPISEHNRLYWYRQTLGQGPEFLTYFQNEAQLEKSRLLSDRFSAERPKGSFSTLEIQRTEQGDSAMYLCASSSPGRDNSPLHFGNGTRLTVT.

The table lists this clonotype with many counts. The V gene is TRBV29-1, the J gene TRBJ1-1; no firm D call. Per the germline V gene, CDR1 is SQVTM and CDR2 is ANQGSEA. The CDR3 is 13 residues long. Trimming stripped 3 bases from V and 4 bases from J, with 12 bases between. CDR3 sequence: CSVEAGRSTEAFF. DNA for the CDR3: TGCAGCGTTGAGGCGGGTCGGAGCACTGAAGCTTTCTTT. Together with reference TRBV29-1 and TRBJ1-1, the CDR3 gives the full variable domain: SAVISQKPSRDICQRGTSLTIQCQVDSQVTMMFWYRQQPGQSLTLIATANQGSEATYESGFVIDKFPISRPNLTFSTLTVSNMSPEDSSIYLCSVEAGRSTEAFFGQGTRLTVV.

The chain couples TRBV20-1 to TRBJ2-2; D remains unclear. Looked up from germline, CDR1 is DFQATT and CDR2 is SNEGSKA (reference sequence). Trimming stripped 6 bases from V and 8 bases from J, with 13 bases between. This CDR3 spans 12 amino acids. In DNA form, the CDR3 reads TGCAGTGCCGCTAGGCCCGCAGGGGAGCTGTTTTTT. Amino acids: CSAARPAGELFF.

V is TRBV5-1 and J is TRBJ2-7; 7 positions match TRBD2. With V trimmed by 0 bases and J by 4 bases, 7 bases remained unmatched. The CDR3 runs to 15 residues. Germline V gene sequence: CDR1 SGHRS, CDR2 YFSETQ. For the CDR3, the DNA is TGCGCCAGCAGCTTGGAAGGCGGGAGCGGGTACGAGCAGTACTTC. It yields the protein CASSLEGGSGYEQYF.

This clonotype was detected only a few times. The J gene is TRBJ2-2, the V gene TRBV11-2; tentative D call: TRBD2 (5 bases). The CDR3 has 18 residues. The V gene lost 7 bases and the J gene lost 0 bases, with 21 bases spanning the gap. Germline lookup yields CDR1 SGHAT and CDR2 FQNNGV. Here the CDR3 DNA reads TGTGCCAGCACCTCCATATCATTGCGGGTCGCGAACACCGGGGAGCTGTTTTTT. This gives the protein CASTSISLRVANTGELFF.

As concerns this clonotype: A far larger clone is a single base away, which makes a read error likely. The V call is TRBV9, the J call TRBJ2-2; possible D gene TRBD2, 5 bases. This CDR3 is built from 12 residues. CDR1 and CDR2 from the germline V gene are SGDLS and YYNGEE. V lost 9 bases to trimming and J lost 5 bases, with 11 bases between them. CDR3 sequence reads: CANSPGTGELFF. CDR3 nucleotide sequence: TGTGCCAACTCACCGGGGACCGGGGAGCTGTTTTTT.

The chain links TRBV9 to TRBJ2-5, with TRBD2 as a possible D gene (6 bases). V gave up 0 bases and J gave up 4 bases, with 10 bases separating them. CDR3 length equals 14 residues. From germline, CDR1 is SGDLS and CDR2 YYNGEE. The chain's CDR3 is CASSVGGLPETQYF. In nucleotides, the CDR3 is TGTGCCAGCAGCGTAGGGGGACTGCCAGAGACCCAGTACTTC.

Many counts were recorded for this clonotype. The gene calls are TRBV19 and TRBJ1-2; unclear D gene. The length of the CDR3 is 14 residues. V lost 2 bases and J lost 3, with 10 bases in between. The germline gives CDR1 LNHDA, CDR2 SQIVND (reference sequence). As DNA, the CDR3 is TGTGCCAGTAGTATAAATGGGCAGCACTATGGCTACACCTTC. As protein: CASSINGQHYGYTF.

This clonotype was detected many times. J is TRBJ1-5 and V is TRBV7-9; D is unclear. CDR1 is SEHNR, CDR2 FQNEAQ, per germline (reference sequence). V was cut by 3 bases and J by 5 bases, with 8 bases left in between. The CDR3 loop spans 13 amino acids. CDR3 loop: CASSLASHQPQHF. CDR3 DNA sequence: TGTGCCAGCAGCTTGGCGTCCCATCAGCCCCAGCATTTT.

The chain carries TRBV15 and TRBJ1-2; D is possibly TRBD1 (5 bases). Germline-derived CDR1 and CDR2 are LNHNV and YYDKDF (reference sequence). This CDR3 is 14 amino acids long. Trimming removed 1 base from V and 3 bases from J, with 9 bases in between. CDR3 coding DNA: TGTGCCACCAGCAGAGTCGACAGTGACTATGGCTACACCTTC. As protein: CATSRVDSDYGYTF.

This rearrangement joins TRBV24-1 to TRBJ2-7; D gene unclear. The germline CDR1 and CDR2 sequences are KGHDR and SFDVKD. V was trimmed by 4 bases and J by 0 bases, leaving 6 bases between them. The CDR3 contains 13 residues. CDR3 sequence reads: CATSEALSYEQYF. The CDR3 DNA sequence: TGTGCCACCAGTGAGGCCCTCTCCTACGAGCAGTACTTC.

The rearrangement joins TRBV7-9 to TRBJ1-5; D remains unclear. The CDR3 has 14 amino acids. The V end was cut by 2 bases, the J end by 3 bases, with 8 bases between. CDR1 is SEHNR and CDR2 is FQNEAQ in the germline V gene (reference sequence). CDR3 sequence: CASSLWPHNQPQHF. DNA of the CDR3: TGTGCCAGCAGCTTATGGCCACACAATCAGCCCCAGCATTTT.

This chain joins TRBV9 and TRBJ1-4, with TRBD1 as a possible D gene (6 bases). The V gene lost 5 bases and the J gene lost 4 bases, with 21 bases spanning the gap. Germline values: CDR1 SGDLS, CDR2 YYNGEE. The CDR3 loop spans 17 amino acids. CDR3 coding DNA: TGTGCCAGCAGACAAAGGGGGAGGACGACTATTAATGAAAAACTGTTTTTT. Translating it yields CASRQRGRTTINEKLFF.

Comments on this clonotype: Compared with germline, one end of the junction differs, possibly owing to a read error. The genes are TRBV11-1 and TRBJ2-7, with 8 bases fitting TRBD2. CDR1 and CDR2 from the germline V gene are SGHAT and FQDESV (reference sequence). There are 15 residues in the CDR3. The chain's CDR3 is CAGSTRPGTSYEQYF. Here the CDR3 DNA reads TGTGCCGGCAGCACTAGGCCAGGGACTAGCTACGAGCAGTACTTC.

The CDR3 coding sequence is TGTGCCAGCAGTCAAGAAAAAAATGAAAAACTGTTTTTT. Translated, it gives CASSQEKNEKLFF. V and J are TRBV2 and TRBJ1-4, with D hard to call. The CDR3 consists of 13 residues. The V gene's germline CDR1 is SNHLY and CDR2 FYNNEI. V lost 5 bases, J lost 5 bases, and 9 bases lay in between.

The chain is built from TRBV10-3 and TRBJ2-7; D is possibly TRBD1 or TRBD2 (7 bases each). The CDR3 contains 15 residues. Between the trimmed V and J ends, which lost 6 bases and 3 bases, there was a span of 18 bases. The V gene's germline CDR1 is ENHRY and CDR2 SYGVKD. CDR3 region: CAIRQGISGGYEQYF. The CDR3 DNA is TGTGCCATCAGACAGGGGATCTCGGGGGGCTACGAGCAGTACTTC.

This clonotype was seen a handful of times. One end of the junction does not line up with germline, which may come from a read error. The chain recombines TRBV7-9 with TRBJ2-7; TRBD2 agrees at 10 bases. The germline V gene has CDR1 SEHNR and CDR2 FQNEAQ (reference sequence). There are 15 residues in the CDR3. In DNA form, the CDR3 reads TGCGCCAGCAGCCTCCAGCGGGAGGGCCCCTACGAGCAGTACTTC. Its protein is CASSLQREGPYEQYF.

This clonotype showed up just once. V gene TRBV15 combines with J gene TRBJ2-3; the D is unclear. Trimming removed 0 bases at V and 4 bases at J, with 5 bases between. The CDR3 extends over 13 amino acids. Looked up from germline, CDR1 is LNHNV and CDR2 is YYDKDF (reference sequence). The CDR3 loop reads CATSRDTPDTQYF. The CDR3, as DNA: TGTGCCACCAGCAGAGATACCCCAGATACGCAGTATTTT.